This T cell receptor (beta chain) was profiled in a study of tumor-infiltrating lymphocytes in primary liver carcinoma. In germline, CDR1 is SGHRS, CDR2 YFSETQ. The CDR3 loop spans 13 amino acids. Deletions cut 4 bases from V and 4 bases from J, with 8 bases between. The source of the blood RNA was unsorted whole blood, and germline DNA was extracted as well. A primer matching the constant region was used to make TCR beta cDNA from about 500 ng of total RNA. The TCR beta library was amplified through three nested multiplex PCR rounds in a modified ARM-PCR procedure. Researchers ran the first two PCR rounds for roughly 10 cycles each with TRBV1-TRBV30 forward primers and a C-beta reverse primer. TCRdb ran MiXCR on the multiplex PCR reads and lists one entry per CDR3 protein. The sample has 200,000 or so distinct CDR3 sequences, approximately 64% seen once.

The chain carries TRBV5-1 and TRBJ2-2; D remains ambiguous. This receptor was taken from an older woman with primary liver carcinoma and hepatitis B virus infection. Sequencing input: peripheral blood. The CDR3 loop reads CASSPVPTGELFF. CDR3 sequence (DNA): TGCGCCAGCAGCCCAGTCCCCACCGGGGAGCTGTTTTTT. The whole variable domain, filled in from reference TRBV5-1 and TRBJ2-2, reads KAGVTQTPRYLIKTRGQQVTLSCSPISGHRSVSWYQQTPGQGLQFLFEYFSETQRNKGNFPGRFSGRQFSNSRSEMNVSTLELGDSALYLCASSPVPTGELFFGEGSRLTVL.